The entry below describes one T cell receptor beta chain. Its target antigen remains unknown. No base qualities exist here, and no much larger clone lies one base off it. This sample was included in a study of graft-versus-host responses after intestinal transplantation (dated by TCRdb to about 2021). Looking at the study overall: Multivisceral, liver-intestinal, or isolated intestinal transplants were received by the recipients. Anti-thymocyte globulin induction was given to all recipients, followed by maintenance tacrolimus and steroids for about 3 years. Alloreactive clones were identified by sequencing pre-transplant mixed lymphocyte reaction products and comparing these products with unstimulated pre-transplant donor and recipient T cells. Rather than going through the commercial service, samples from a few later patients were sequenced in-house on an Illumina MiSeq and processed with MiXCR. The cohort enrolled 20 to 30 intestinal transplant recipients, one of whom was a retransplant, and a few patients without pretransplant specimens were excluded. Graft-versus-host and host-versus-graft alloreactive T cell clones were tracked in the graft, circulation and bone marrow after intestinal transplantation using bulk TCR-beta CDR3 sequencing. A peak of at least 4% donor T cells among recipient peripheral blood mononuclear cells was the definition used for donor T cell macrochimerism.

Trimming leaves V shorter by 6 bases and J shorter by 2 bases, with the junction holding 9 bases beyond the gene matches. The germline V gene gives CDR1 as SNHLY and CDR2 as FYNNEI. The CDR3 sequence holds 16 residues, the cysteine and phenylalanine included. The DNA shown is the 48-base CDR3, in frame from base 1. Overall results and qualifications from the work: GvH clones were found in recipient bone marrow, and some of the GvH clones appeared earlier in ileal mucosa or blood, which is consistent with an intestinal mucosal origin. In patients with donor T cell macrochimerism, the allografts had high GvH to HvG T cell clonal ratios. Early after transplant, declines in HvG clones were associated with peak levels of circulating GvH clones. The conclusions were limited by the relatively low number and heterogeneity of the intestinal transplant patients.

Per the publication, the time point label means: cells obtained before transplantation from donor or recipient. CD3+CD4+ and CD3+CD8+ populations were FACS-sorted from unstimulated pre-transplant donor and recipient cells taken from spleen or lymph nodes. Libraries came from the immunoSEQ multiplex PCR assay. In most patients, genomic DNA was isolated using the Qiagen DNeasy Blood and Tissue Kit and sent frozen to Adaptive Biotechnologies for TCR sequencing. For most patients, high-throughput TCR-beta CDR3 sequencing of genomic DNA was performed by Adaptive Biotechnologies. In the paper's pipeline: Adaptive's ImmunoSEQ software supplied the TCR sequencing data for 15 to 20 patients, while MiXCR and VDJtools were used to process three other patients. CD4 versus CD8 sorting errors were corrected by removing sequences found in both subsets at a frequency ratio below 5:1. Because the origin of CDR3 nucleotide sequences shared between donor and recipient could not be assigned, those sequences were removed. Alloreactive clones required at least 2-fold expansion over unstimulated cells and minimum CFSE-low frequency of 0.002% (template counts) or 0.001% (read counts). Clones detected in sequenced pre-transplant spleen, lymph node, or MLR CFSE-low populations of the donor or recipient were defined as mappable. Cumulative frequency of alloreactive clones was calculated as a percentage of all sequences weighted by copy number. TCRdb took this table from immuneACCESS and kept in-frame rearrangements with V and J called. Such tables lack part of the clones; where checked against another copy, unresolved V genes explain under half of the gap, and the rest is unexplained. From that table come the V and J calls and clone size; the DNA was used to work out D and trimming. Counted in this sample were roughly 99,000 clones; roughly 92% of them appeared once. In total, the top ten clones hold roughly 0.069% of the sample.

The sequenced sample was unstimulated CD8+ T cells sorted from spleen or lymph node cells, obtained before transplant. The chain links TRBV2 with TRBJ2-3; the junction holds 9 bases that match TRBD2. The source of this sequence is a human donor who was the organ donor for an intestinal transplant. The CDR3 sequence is CASSVLKREVTDTQYF. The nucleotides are TGTGCCAGCAGCGTCTTAAAGCGGGAGGTCACAGATACGCAGTATTTT.